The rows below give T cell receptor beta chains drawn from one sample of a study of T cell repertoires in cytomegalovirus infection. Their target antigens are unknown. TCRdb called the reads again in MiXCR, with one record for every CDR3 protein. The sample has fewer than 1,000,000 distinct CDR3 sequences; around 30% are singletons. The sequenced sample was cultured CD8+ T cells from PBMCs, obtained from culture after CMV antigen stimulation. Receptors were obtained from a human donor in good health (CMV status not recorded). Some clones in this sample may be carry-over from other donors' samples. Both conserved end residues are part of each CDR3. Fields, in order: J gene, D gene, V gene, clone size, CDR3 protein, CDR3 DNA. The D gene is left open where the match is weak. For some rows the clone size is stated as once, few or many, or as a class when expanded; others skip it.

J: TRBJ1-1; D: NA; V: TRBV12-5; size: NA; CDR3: CASGKTGMNTEAFF; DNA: TGTGCTAGTGGTAAGACAGGAATGAACACTGAAGCTTTCTTT
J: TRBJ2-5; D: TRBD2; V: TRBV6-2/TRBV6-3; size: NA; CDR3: CASSYTAGPGETQYF; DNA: TGTGCCAGCAGTTATACAGCGGGGCCCGGGGAGACCCAGTACTTC
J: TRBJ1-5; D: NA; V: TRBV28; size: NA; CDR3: CASSLSGVGNQPQHF; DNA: TGTGCCAGCAGTTTATCCGGGGTGGGCAATCAGCCCCAGCATTTT
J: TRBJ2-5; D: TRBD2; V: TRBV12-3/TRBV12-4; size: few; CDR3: CASSIHHGGGVETQYF; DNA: TGTGCCAGCAGTATACATCATGGGGGGGGGGTGGAGACCCAGTACTTC
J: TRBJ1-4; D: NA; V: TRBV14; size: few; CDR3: CASSQGWRVNEKLFF; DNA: TGTGCCAGCAGCCAAGGATGGAGGGTAAATGAAAAACTGTTTTTT
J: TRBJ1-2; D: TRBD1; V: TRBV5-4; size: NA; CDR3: CASRRAAGGKDGYTF; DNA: TGTGCCAGCAGACGGGCAGCAGGGGGCAAGGATGGCTACACCTTC
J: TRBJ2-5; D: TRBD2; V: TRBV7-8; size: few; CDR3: CASSLVAGGSTQYF; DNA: TGTGCCAGCAGCTTAGTTGCGGGGGGATCAACCCAGTACTTC
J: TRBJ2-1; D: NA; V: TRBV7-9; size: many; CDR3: CASSPRTTNYNEQFF; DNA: TGTGCCAGCAGCCCGAGGACCACAAATTACAATGAGCAGTTCTTC
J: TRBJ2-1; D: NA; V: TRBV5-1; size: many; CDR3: CASSLLAQGPYNEQFF; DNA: TGCGCCAGCAGCTTGTTGGCGCAGGGACCCTACAATGAGCAGTTCTTC
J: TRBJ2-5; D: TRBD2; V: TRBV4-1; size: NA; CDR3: CASSQVGTKETQYF; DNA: TGCGCCAGCAGCCAAGTCGGGACTAAAGAGACCCAGTACTTC
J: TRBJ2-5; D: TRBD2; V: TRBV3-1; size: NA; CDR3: CASSQAPLGLAGHQRDQETQYF; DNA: TGTGCCAGCAGCCAAGCACCCCTCGGACTAGCGGGACATCAACGCGACCAAGAGACCCAGTACTTC
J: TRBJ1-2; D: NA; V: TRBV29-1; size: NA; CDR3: CSVAEQGHGYTF; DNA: TGCAGCGTTGCTGAGCAGGGTCATGGCTACACCTTC